This entry features one T cell receptor beta chain sequence. Its binding antigen is unknown. No base quality values were provided; no much bigger clone lies one nucleotide off. Untouched CD4+ T cells were isolated from Ficoll-separated PBMC through negative selection with magnetic beads, and an average purity of about 98% was reached. Untouched CD4+ T cells were isolated with magnetic beads from Ficoll-separated PBMC, and a purity of about 98% was reached with negligible CD8+ contamination. Peripheral blood mononuclear cells were supplied by the buffy coats of a few healthy blood donors, who served as the study donors. CMV seronegative status was shared by all three donors. Genomic DNA was extracted with the DNeasy Blood & Tissue Kit. TCRB sequencing was performed on genomic DNA from sorted CD137+CD4+ cells and pre-culture CD4+ baseline samples from each subject. These data are taken from a study of T cell repertoires and HLA-DP antigens (dated by TCRdb to about 2018). Broadly, across the study: The study used an in vitro model of CD4+ T cell alloreactivity against allogeneic HLA-DP presented by transduced HeLa cells. An average DNA input of approximately 220 ng was used for sorted CD137+CD4+ samples, compared with roughly 1,100 ng for pre-culture CD4+ samples. Of the three donors, two were male and one was female, and their ages ranged from the 18-to-29 age band up to the 60-to-69 age band. One alloantigen differed from self by one peptide-binding groove amino acid, whereas the other differed by ten, modelling structurally similar versus dissimilar alloantigens. Beyond this particular receptor, the publication reports: Sorted CD137+ cells showed similar clonality against both alloantigens (about 0.4), much higher than the clonality of pre-culture samples (around 0.04). The study was limited by having only a few donors, by relying on a non-physiological HeLa antigen-presenting system, and by using total CD4+ responder cells. Average cumulative frequency of clones undetected before culture was under 40% against one allele and 50% to 65% against the other. The naive and memory CD4+ repertoires were not analysed as separate populations.

The immunoSEQ multiplex PCR, with forward primers for 54 TRBV segments and reverse primers for 13 TRBJ segments, was used to amplify TCRB CDR3 regions. Pre-culture CD4+ samples were sequenced at deep resolution with a target of 150,000 to 250,000 T cell genomes. Amplicons were sequenced on an Illumina HiSeq System, producing 87 bp reads covering the CDR3. As for the original processing: Reads were corrected for PCR and sequencing errors, and CDR3 regions were defined by alignment to IMGT reference sequences. Synthetic template pools were used to estimate template counts and unique rearrangement counts. Clonality was computed by subtracting Pielou's evenness from 1. Richness was estimated with the Daley-Smith estimator. Repertoire overlap was measured with Morisita's index. Clones present in cultured samples but not detected in the pre-culture repertoire of the same donor were defined as low-abundance clones. The table comes from immuneACCESS by way of TCRdb, which keeps in-frame sequences with V and J called. Part of the clones is missing from these tables; in studies checked, under half for an unresolved V gene and the rest for unknown reasons. The V and J calls and clone size were taken over from that table, and D and trimming were inferred from the DNA. The sample includes around 70,000 clones, with about four fifths observed a single time. The top ten clones comprise roughly 1.4% of the sample.

The germline V gene encodes CDR1 KGHSH and CDR2 LQKENI. Trimmed from V: 8 bases; trimmed from J: 2 bases; junction bases lacking a gene match: 17. The CDR3 goes from the cysteine to the phenylalanine over 17 residues. The sequence is cut down to CDR3 DNA, 51 bases in frame from base 1. Sequencing was carried out using CD4+ T cells from PBMCs. The chain couples TRBV18 to TRBJ2-5; the central 7 bases match TRBD2. This TCR came from a man between 60 and 70 years old in good health and CMV-seronegative. The CDR3 protein is CASTRRDSGPDQETQYF. The DNA reads TGTGCCAGCACCAGGAGGGATAGCGGGCCGGATCAAGAGACCCAGTACTTC. Extended through the reference TRBV18 and TRBJ2-5 proteins, this CDR3 yields the full variable domain: NAGVMQNPRHLVRRRGQEARLRCSPMKGHSHVYWYRQLPEEGLKFMVYLQKENIIDESGMPKERFSAEFPKEGPSILRIQQVVRGDSAAYFCASTRRDSGPDQETQYFGPGTRLLVL.